These 9 T cell receptor beta chains share one sample of origin, sequenced in a study of T cells in Graves' hyperthyroidism and ophthalmopathy. RNA transcripts gave rise to amplified TCR beta CDR3 regions. When the TCR CDR3 underwent first-round RT-PCR, the HTBI primer set was used. TCRdb passed the multiplex PCR reads through MiXCR, listing each CDR3 protein once. The table shows approximately 600,000 distinct CDR3 sequences, with less than 25% occurring only once. Sequencing used blood. Receptor source: a man younger than 40 with Graves' ophthalmopathy.

This clonotype was detected many times. The chain employs TRBV10-3 and TRBJ1-2; unclear D gene. There are 13 residues in the CDR3. Trimming removed 0 bases at V and 6 bases at J, with 8 bases between. Per germline, CDR1 ENHRY and CDR2 SYGVKD. The CDR3 is CAISESGADGYTF. The CDR3 DNA follows: TGTGCCATCAGTGAGTCGGGAGCGGATGGCTACACCTTC.

This clonotype was seen many times. The V gene is TRBV20-1, the J gene TRBJ1-1; TRBD1 aligns across 12 bases. This CDR3 region has 17 residues. Germline CDR1 DFQATT, CDR2 SNEGSKA (reference sequence). Trimming cost V 0 bases and J 6 bases; bases outside gene matches: 11. The CDR3 loop is CSARERPGTGGSSEAFF. CDR3 DNA sequence: TGCAGTGCTAGAGAACGTCCCGGGACAGGGGGCTCATCTGAAGCTTTCTTT.

J is TRBJ2-7 and V is TRBV29-1, with TRBD2 matching over 8 bases. With 1 base clipped from V and 6 bases from J, the junction kept 11 bases outside the gene matches. CDR3 length: 15 residues. Germline V gene data show CDR1 as SQVTM and CDR2 as ANQGSEA. The CDR3 loop is CSVEGPWAGGGEQYF. In DNA, the CDR3 is TGCAGCGTTGAAGGCCCCTGGGCGGGAGGAGGCGAGCAGTACTTC.

This clonotype was recorded a few times. The V and J genes are TRBV7-3 and TRBJ2-2, with 9 bases identical to TRBD1. The CDR3 has 18 residues. Germline assignment: CDR1 SGHTA and CDR2 FQGTGA. V lost 3 bases and J lost 4; bases outside the gene matches: 12. The CDR3, as DNA: TGTGCCAGCAGCTTCCACCCTTGGGACAGGGCCTTCACCGGGGAGCTGTTTTTT. Translated, it gives CASSFHPWDRAFTGELFF.

There are a few counts of this clonotype. This may stem from a read error, because a much larger clone lies one nucleotide away. The V and J genes are TRBV28 and TRBJ1-5; D is ambiguous. The germline V gene encodes CDR1 MDHEN and CDR2 SYDVKM. Trimming shortened V by 5 bases and J by 2 bases, and 19 bases separated the two germline ends. The CDR3 sequence is 17 residues long. CDR3 bases: TGTGCCAGCAGTCTCCGGACGGGCGGGGTGGGCAATCAGCCCCAGCATTTT. Translating it yields CASSLRTGGVGNQPQHF.

This clonotype was observed a few times. The chain carries TRBV24-1 and TRBJ2-1, with 10 bases lining up with TRBD2. This CDR3 has 14 amino acids. The V and J ends lost 7 bases and 7 bases, in that order; junction bases with no gene match: 6. Looked up from germline, CDR1 is KGHDR and CDR2 is SFDVKD. CDR3 sequence (DNA): TGTGCCACCAGCCTACCGGGACTAGCGAATGAGCAGTTCTTC. It is translated as CATSLPGLANEQFF.

Many counts were recorded for this clonotype. In nucleotides, the CDR3 is TGCAGTGCTAGAGAGGGGGGTAACACTGAAGCTTTCTTT. Translation gives CSAREGGNTEAFF. The chain uses TRBV20-1 and TRBJ1-1; perhaps TRBD1 as D (5 bases). The CDR3 has 13 residues. V gave up 0 bases and J gave up 2 bases, with 7 bases separating them. The germline CDR1 and CDR2 sequences are DFQATT and SNEGSKA (reference sequence).

The rearrangement links TRBV9 to TRBJ2-7; D is ambiguous. Germline CDR1 SGDLS, CDR2 YYNGEE. Trimming pared 0 bases from V and 6 bases from J, leaving 10 bases between. The CDR3 covers 13 residues. The CDR3 reads CASSVGPEGEQYF. The CDR3 coding sequence is TGTGCCAGCAGCGTAGGTCCAGAAGGCGAGCAGTACTTC. The full variable domain, rest sourced from reference TRBV9 and TRBJ2-7, is DSGVTQTPKHLITATGQRVTLRCSPRSGDLSVYWYQQSLDQGLQFLIQYYNGEERAKGNILERFSAQQFPDLHSELNLSSLELGDSALYFCASSVGPEGEQYFGPGTRLTVT.

This clonotype showed up many times. J is TRBJ1-5 and V is TRBV3-1; D call uncertain. Germline V lookup: CDR1 LGHDT, CDR2 YNNKEL (reference sequence). V was clipped by 3 bases and J by 4 bases, with 7 bases between them. The CDR3 spans 13 residues. CDR3 sequence reads: CASSHKVNQPQHF. DNA for the CDR3: TGTGCCAGCAGCCACAAGGTAAATCAGCCCCAGCATTTT.